This T cell receptor beta chain was identified in a study of graft-versus-host responses after intestinal transplantation. Study-wide context: Every one of the recipients received anti-thymocyte globulin induction and afterwards took tacrolimus and steroids for around 3 years.

The repertoire was sequenced with immunoSEQ multiplex PCR; TCRdb's copy has only in-frame clones and lacks some. Here the sample spans some 110,000 clones, around 94% being singletons. Comments on this clone: Its cognate antigen is unknown.

The germline CDR1 and CDR2 sequences are SGHAT and FQNNGV. The CDR3 covers 16 residues. Trimming stripped 4 bases from V and 5 bases from J, with 21 bases between. The source of this sequence is a human donor who was the organ donor for an intestinal transplant. Sequencing was performed on unstimulated CD8+ T cells sorted from spleen or lymph node cells, taken before transplant. The chain links TRBV11-2 to TRBJ2-7; D is undetermined. CDR3 in amino acids: CASSYKGPSKIDEQYF. In DNA form, the CDR3 reads TGTGCCAGCAGCTACAAGGGCCCCTCGAAAATCGACGAGCAGTACTTC.